A selection of T cell receptor beta chains follows, all from one sample in a study of radiation and T cells in renal cell carcinoma. Method: immunoSEQ multiplex PCR; TCRdb's copy keeps in-frame clones and lacks some. The table records under 5,500 clones, approximately 60% of them present only once. This specimen consisted of tumor tissue, obtained from a patient whose treatment included radiotherapy and nephrectomy. The receptors were sampled from a man in his sixties with renal cell carcinoma. Both conserved end residues are trimmed from each CDR3. A D gene is named only where the DNA matches it firmly.

v_call: TRBV7-9
j_call: TRBJ1-5
d_call: -
cdr3_aa: ASSPTGDSNQPQH

v_call: TRBV11-2
j_call: TRBJ2-7
d_call: TRBD1
cdr3_aa: ASSVGQAYEQY

v_call: TRBV11-2
j_call: TRBJ1-1
d_call: TRBD1
cdr3_aa: ASSLYSGTGIEAF

v_call: TRBV10-1
j_call: TRBJ2-5
d_call: -
cdr3_aa: ASSEAGSTETQY

v_call: TRBV5-1
j_call: TRBJ2-3
d_call: -
cdr3_aa: ASSGFLYTDTQY

v_call: TRBV9
j_call: TRBJ1-6
d_call: TRBD1
cdr3_aa: ASSSSGTGPYSPLH

v_call: TRBV5-1
j_call: TRBJ1-1
d_call: -
cdr3_aa: ASSSRTNTEAF

v_call: TRBV10-3
j_call: TRBJ1-1
d_call: TRBD1
cdr3_aa: AIRETGGGIEAF

v_call: TRBV18
j_call: TRBJ1-1
d_call: -
cdr3_aa: ASSPLSNPGRNTEAF

v_call: TRBV7-6
j_call: TRBJ2-7
d_call: -
cdr3_aa: ASSYGGPPEQY

v_call: TRBV9
j_call: TRBJ1-5
d_call: TRBD1
cdr3_aa: ASSVGPGQGANQPQH

v_call: TRBV27
j_call: TRBJ1-1
d_call: -
cdr3_aa: ASSLSFGSRNTEAF

v_call: TRBV7-2
j_call: TRBJ2-7
d_call: -
cdr3_aa: ASSLASSYEQY

v_call: TRBV14
j_call: TRBJ1-6
d_call: -
cdr3_aa: ASSQAGPAYSPLH

v_call: TRBV30
j_call: TRBJ2-7
d_call: -
cdr3_aa: AWSAFGRVNEQY